What follows are 22 T cell receptor beta chains derived from one specimen sequenced in a study of identifying expanded T cells in peripheral blood. This table comes from immunoSEQ multiplex PCR, and its TCRdb copy is limited to in-frame clones, with some not included. Here the sample spans approximately 90,000 clones, roughly 90% being singletons. The sequenced sample consisted of blood. The receptors here all came from a person aged 18 to 75 in good health.

A note on this clone: One junction end disagrees with the germline gene, perhaps due to a read error. The V gene is TRBV6-4, the J gene TRBJ2-2; 15 positions match TRBD2. Germline CDR1 and CDR2: MRHNA and SNTAGT. The CDR3 covers 14 residues. DNA for the CDR3: TGTGCCAGCAGTGACGGACTAGCGGGAGGGGAGCTGCTTTTT. Translating it yields CASSDGLAGGELLF.

The J gene is TRBJ2-5, the V gene TRBV7-3; TRBD1 matches 7 bases. The V gene end was trimmed by 5 bases and the J gene end by 2 bases; junction bases not matched to a gene: 2. Germline CDR1 and CDR2: SGHTA and FQGTGA. This CDR3 has 13 residues. CDR3 amino acids: CASSRGQQETQYF. DNA for the CDR3: TGTGCCAGCAGCCGGGGACAGCAAGAGACCCAGTACTTC.

The CDR3 here is CASSEDGRISGANVLTF. As DNA, the CDR3 is TGTGCCAGCAGTGAAGACGGGCGGATCTCTGGGGCCAACGTCCTGACTTTC. V is TRBV6-1 and J is TRBJ2-6, with unresolved D. The germline V gene encodes CDR1 MNHNS and CDR2 SASEGT. CDR3 length: 17 residues. Trimming shortened V by 1 base and J by 0 bases, and 10 bases separated the two germline ends.

The chain joins TRBV5-1 to TRBJ2-7; 8 bases map to TRBD1. The CDR3 is 14 residues long. Germline V gene data show CDR1 as SGHRS and CDR2 as YFSETQ. V gave up 4 bases and J gave up 2 bases; unmatched junction bases: 5. CDR3 region: CASSPGDRPYEQYF. The CDR3 coding sequence is TGCGCCAGCAGCCCGGGGGACAGGCCCTACGAGCAGTACTTC.

This clone was recorded only once. The chain has TRBV28 and TRBJ2-5, with D possibly being TRBD1 (5 bases). Judging by the DNA end, TRBJ2-7 fits better; the J call may be wrong. The CDR3 is 14 residues long. Germline CDR1 and CDR2: MDHEN and SYDVKM. Here the CDR3 reads CASRTTASPYEQYF. CDR3 DNA sequence: TGTGCCAGCAGGACGACAGCGTCTCCCTACGAGCAGTACTTC.

The chain carries TRBV6-1 and TRBJ1-2; D uncertain. The germline V gene has CDR1 MNHNS and CDR2 SASEGT. This CDR3 region has 17 residues. The V end was cut by 1 base, the J end by 0 bases, with 15 bases between. The CDR3 nucleotides are TGTGCCAGCAGTGAAGGTCCCGGCGACGGACCTAACTATGGCTACACCTTC. Protein sequence: CASSEGPGDGPNYGYTF.

The rearrangement uses TRBV18 and TRBJ1-5; TRBD1 might be the D (5 bases). V was trimmed by 3 bases and J by 0 bases, leaving 12 bases between them. The CDR3 is made up of 16 amino acids. CDR1 KGHSH and CDR2 LQKENI come from the germline V gene. DNA for the CDR3: TGTGCCAGCTCACCGCTGCCAGGGAATAGCAATCAGCCCCAGCATTTT. Its translation is CASSPLPGNSNQPQHF.

The chain recombines TRBV5-3 with TRBJ2-5; D possibly matches TRBD1 or TRBD2 (5 bases each). TRBV5-3 is an open reading frame, and its role is uncertain. V lost 0 bases, J lost 5 bases, and 17 bases lay in between. CDR3 length: 16 residues. CDR3 sequence reads: CARSLAWDPLKETQYF. The CDR3 nucleotides are TGTGCCAGAAGCTTGGCCTGGGACCCCCTGAAGGAGACCCAGTACTTC.

This clone was observed a single time. The chain employs TRBV7-9 and TRBJ2-3; TRBD2 aligns across 7 bases. Germline V gene sequence: CDR1 SEHNR, CDR2 FQNEAQ (reference sequence). J gave up 0 bases and V 5 bases, and 5 bases lay outside the gene matches. This CDR3 is built from 15 residues. The CDR3 loop reads CASSAAGMSTDTQYF. CDR3 coding DNA: TGTGCCAGCAGCGCAGCGGGGATGAGCACAGATACGCAGTATTTT.

The chain combines TRBV28 with TRBJ1-2, with D tentatively TRBD1 (5 bases). This CDR3 has 12 amino acids. Trimming took off 7 bases at V and 13 bases at J, with 19 bases between the two ends. Germline CDR1 is MDHEN and CDR2 is SYDVKM. DNA for the CDR3: TGTGCCAGCATGGGACCCGAGCTACGGGCCACCTTC. Translating gives CASMGPELRATF.

This clone was observed a single time. This chain connects TRBV15 to TRBJ1-3, with D uncertain. Germline V gene lookup returns CDR1 LNHNV and CDR2 YYDKDF (reference sequence). With 0 bases removed from V and 2 bases from J, the gap between germline ends came to 8 bases. The CDR3 is 15 amino acids. DNA of the CDR3: TGTGCCACCAGCAGAGACGGTTCACCTGGAAACACCATATATTTT. This sequence encodes CATSRDGSPGNTIYF.

This sequence joins TRBV9 and TRBJ2-1; 8 nucleotides match TRBD2. Trimming at V came to 0 bases and at J to 3 bases, leaving 8 bases not matched to a gene. This CDR3 has 17 amino acids. Germline loops: CDR1 SGDLS, CDR2 YYNGEE. In DNA form, the CDR3 reads TGTGCCAGCAGCGTAGGGGGTAGCGGGGTAGGCTACAATGAGCAGTTCTTC. Amino acid sequence: CASSVGGSGVGYNEQFF.

V gene TRBV7-8 combines with J gene TRBJ2-1; D not resolved. Trimming cost V 1 base and J 4 bases, with 5 bases left between them. The CDR3 is 13 amino acids. Germline V lookup: CDR1 SGHVS, CDR2 FQNEAQ. The CDR3: CASSLDSYNEQFF. As DNA, the CDR3 is TGTGCCAGCAGCTTAGATTCGTACAATGAGCAGTTCTTC.

The chain carries TRBV6-5 and TRBJ2-7, with TRBD1 matching over 7 bases. In germline, CDR1 is MNHEY, CDR2 SVGAGI. The CDR3 totals 13 residues. The V segment lost 6 bases and the J segment 5 bases; nucleotides outside the gene matches: 7. The CDR3 sequence is CASSRDSTHEQYF. The DNA for the CDR3 is TGTGCCAGCAGCCGGGACAGCACCCACGAGCAGTACTTC.

The chain employs TRBV4-1 and TRBJ1-2, with unresolved D. V lost 4 bases to trimming and J lost 3 bases, with 21 bases between them. There are 17 residues in the CDR3. Germline V gene data show CDR1 as MGHRA and CDR2 as YSYEKL. CDR3 in DNA: TGCGCCAGCAGCCCCAGTAGCGAAGCCTCAACCTACTATGGCTACACCTTC. Translated, it gives CASSPSSEASTYYGYTF.

The rearrangement joins TRBV30 to TRBJ1-3; TRBD1 agrees at 7 bases. V shed 3 bases, J shed 0 bases, and the junction held 5 bases outside the gene matches. CDR3 length: 15 amino acids. The V gene's germline CDR1 is GTSNPN and CDR2 SVGIG (reference sequence). The CDR3 sequence is CAWSRDSHSGNTIYF. The CDR3 nucleotides are TGTGCCTGGAGCCGGGACAGCCACTCTGGAAACACCATATATTTT.

The chain links TRBV4-3 to TRBJ2-7, with TRBD1 identical over 7 bases. Trimming cost V 1 base and J 2 bases; bases outside gene matches: 8. CDR3 length: 16 residues. CDR1 is LGHNA, CDR2 YSLEER, per germline. CDR3 in amino acids: CASSQGLDRSAYEQYF. CDR3 bases: TGCGCCAGCAGCCAAGGGTTGGACAGGTCCGCCTACGAGCAGTACTTC.

The genes are TRBV10-3 and TRBJ2-5, with a possible D match to TRBD1 (6 bases). CDR1 ENHRY and CDR2 SYGVKD come from the germline V gene. The CDR3 sequence is 13 residues long. Trimming stripped 11 bases from V and 4 bases from J, with 17 bases between. CDR3 coding DNA: TGTGCCGCTGATGGCGGCAGGGGAGAGACCCAGTACTTC. Its translation is CAADGGRGETQYF.

This clone was detected only once. This chain connects TRBV5-4 to TRBJ2-3; tentatively, D is TRBD1 (7 bases). Germline loops: CDR1 SGHNT, CDR2 YYREEE (reference sequence). V was trimmed by 3 bases and J by 4 bases, leaving 12 bases between them. This CDR3 has 14 amino acids. In DNA, the CDR3 is TGTGCCAGCAGCTCAACAGGGGAGGCAGATACGCAGTATTTT. Translating gives CASSSTGEADTQYF.

The chain carries TRBV29-1 and TRBJ2-1; TRBD1 agrees at 7 bases. V was pared by 6 bases and J by 9 bases, with 14 bases of the junction left unmatched. The germline V gene has CDR1 SQVTM and CDR2 ANQGSEA. CDR3 length: 14 amino acids. The CDR3 DNA sequence: TGCAGCGTCTCCCAGGCAGGGGGATATAGTGAGCAGTTCTTC. This codes for CSVSQAGGYSEQFF.

The chain is built from TRBV6-4 and TRBJ2-7, with D uncertain. Trimming removed 3 bases from V and 3 bases from J, with 9 bases in between. CDR3 length: 13 amino acids. Germline lookup yields CDR1 MRHNA and CDR2 SNTAGT. CDR3 in amino acids: CASSEAENYEQYF. For the CDR3, the DNA is TGTGCCAGCAGTGAGGCTGAAAACTACGAGCAGTACTTC.

This rearrangement joins TRBV28 to TRBJ1-2; no clear D gene. Per the germline V gene, CDR1 is MDHEN and CDR2 is SYDVKM. This CDR3 is 12 amino acids long. The V gene lost 3 bases and the J gene lost 4 bases, with 6 bases spanning the gap. As DNA, the CDR3 is TGTGCCAGCAGTTTTGGCAGCTATGGCTACACCTTC. Translating gives CASSFGSYGYTF.